This section outlines one T cell receptor beta chain sequence together with its context. Its specific antigen is unknown. Base qualities were left out, and no much larger clone turns up one base away. The protocol used for the library was the immunoSEQ multiplex PCR assay. DNA from the CD4+ T cells that had been cultured and isolated underwent TCR beta CDR3 sequencing. For the original study's pipeline: Non-productive TCR sequences were removed, reads were trimmed to the CDR3 region, and CDR3s of at least 7 amino acids were retained. The MANAFEST web app was used to pick out antigen-specific clonotypes by comparing their expansion in peptide wells with that in reference cultures. For clones to be considered positive, expansion at FDR<0.05 versus reference and all other wells, an odds ratio above 5, and a frequency above 0.1% in two replicate wells were required. Clonotypes significantly expanded in SARS-CoV-2 spike wells and in at least one common cold coronavirus spike condition were defined as cross-reactive. Levenshtein distance calculated with the stringdist R package was used to assess CDR3 similarity, and unrooted trees were constructed with ape in R 3.6.1. TCRdb re-hosts the immuneACCESS table, in-frame sequences only. Its copies lack some clones; in the studies checked, an unresolved V gene accounts for under half of them, and the cause for the rest is not known. Clone size and the V and J calls come from that table; the DNA yielded D and trimming. This sample has about 21,000 clones in its table, and 75% of those were observed once. The biggest ten clones account for roughly a fifth of the sample.

Measured from the cysteine to the phenylalanine, the CDR3 is 12 residues long. Solely the CDR3 DNA is kept, with 36 bases framed from the first base. Relative to germline, V is 6 bases shorter and J is 9 bases shorter, with 12 bases between their ends. CDR1 and CDR2 are read off the germline V gene as MDHEN and SYDVKM. To identify antigen-specific CD4+ T cell clonotypes by their expansion, the ViraFEST assay first stimulated PBMC with viral peptide pools and then applied TCR sequencing. After 10 to 11 days of culture, CD4+ T cells were isolated with the EasySep CD4+ T cell isolation kit. Healthy vaccine recipients had no prior SARS-CoV-2 infection, confirmed by negative nucleocapsid antibodies before and after vaccination. Each well held roughly 2.2 million PBMC cultured in IMDM containing 5% human AB serum, 8.5 to 10 IU/ml IL-2 and gentamicin, along with approximately 10 ug/ml peptides. On days 3 and 7, half of the culture medium was replaced with fresh IL-2-containing medium. Unless noted otherwise, every peptide stimulation condition was cultured in triplicate wells. Using Ficoll-Paque Plus gradient centrifugation, PBMC were separated from whole blood and then either used fresh or cryopreserved at -140C. The overlapping peptide pools covered the spike proteins of SARS-CoV-2 as well as those of the common cold coronaviruses HCoV-NL63, HCoV-OC43 and HCoV-229E. The QIAamp micro DNA kit was used to extract genomic DNA from the cultured CD4+ T cells.

This entry is derived from a study of vaccination effects on CD4 cells after COVID-19 (dated by TCRdb to 2021 to 2024). Regarding the research as a whole: Each participant got two doses of an mRNA SARS-CoV-2 vaccine, either BNT162b2 or mRNA-1273. The study compared SARS-CoV-2 spike-specific CD4+ TCR repertoires before and after mRNA vaccination in COVID-19 convalescent patients and infection-naive vaccine recipients. Altogether, around ten COVID-19 convalescent patients and a handful of SARS-CoV-2-naive healthy vaccine recipients made up the full study. In the study, cultures from other donors were sequenced using the Oncomine TCR Beta short-read assay on an Illumina iSeq 100. Broad study findings and their caveats: The study was limited by a small number of convalescent patients and lacked early post-infection timepoints. Among healthy vaccine recipients, nearly all vaccine-induced clones were SARS-CoV-2 mono-reactive, and just 1 of 255 was cross-reactive with common cold coronaviruses. At late post-vaccination timepoints, both infection-induced and vaccine-induced clones showed marked clonal contraction, consistent with waning T cell responses.

The V and J segments used are TRBV28 and TRBJ1-5; no confident D gene assignment can be made. The TCR sequence derives from a human donor who received a COVID-19 vaccine. The starting material was CD4+ T cells from PBMCs cultured with HCoV-NL63 spike peptides, obtained before COVID-19 vaccination. Per the publication, the cell subset or site label means: HCoV-NL63 spike overlapping peptide pool stimulation. The CDR3 protein is CASRGGGWPQHF. The DNA is TGTGCCAGCAGGGGCGGTGGGTGGCCCCAGCATTTT.